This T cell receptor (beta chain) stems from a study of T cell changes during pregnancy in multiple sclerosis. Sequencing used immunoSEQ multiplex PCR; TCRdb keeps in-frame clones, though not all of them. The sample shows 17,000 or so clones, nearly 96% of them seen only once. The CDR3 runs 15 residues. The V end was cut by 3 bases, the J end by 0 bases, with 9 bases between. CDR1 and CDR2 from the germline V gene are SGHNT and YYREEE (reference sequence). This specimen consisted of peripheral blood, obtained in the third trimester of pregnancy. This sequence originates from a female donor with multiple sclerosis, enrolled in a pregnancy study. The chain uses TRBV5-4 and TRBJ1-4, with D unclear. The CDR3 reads CASSSTLATNEKLFF. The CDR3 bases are TGTGCCAGCAGCTCGACTCTAGCAACTAATGAAAAACTGTTTTTT.